The present entry profiles one TCR beta chain with its context. This entry comes from a study of technical replicates of blood from a handful of donors. The assay was immunoSEQ multiplex PCR, and TCRdb's table has in-frame clones only and misses some. Among 70,000 or so clones listed, approximately 90% were seen once. Germline trimming cut 6 bases from V and 5 bases from J; bases unmatched to any gene: 7. The CDR3 contains 14 residues. From germline, CDR1 is MNHEY and CDR2 SVGAGI. The gene calls are TRBV6-5 and TRBJ2-3, with 8 bases lining up with TRBD2. Input material: T cells isolated from PBMCs. The clonotype comes from a human donor in good health. For the CDR3, the DNA is TGTGCCAGCAGGACATCGGGAGGGAGAGATACGCAGTATTTT. This translates into CASRTSGGRDTQYF.